This TCR beta chain was found in a study of blood T cell repertoires in COVID-19. Study context: The analysed material was cDNA or gDNA that came from T cells, B-cell-depleted T cells, or PBMCs.

Here immunoSEQ multiplex PCR was the method, and the copy in TCRdb shows in-frame clones only, minus some. The sample consists of roughly 240,000 clones, approximately 80% of them appearing once. Trimming removed 4 bases from V and 7 bases from J; junction bases left unmatched: 7. The CDR3 consists of 15 residues. The germline V gene has CDR1 MDHEN and CDR2 SYDVKM. The gene calls are TRBV28 and TRBJ1-4; 9 nucleotides line up with TRBD1. This clonotype was sampled from a woman between 70 and 85 years old with acute or convalescent COVID-19. Sequencing was carried out using peripheral blood. CDR3 loop: CASSSPQGAVEKLFF. The CDR3 DNA reads TGTGCCAGCAGTTCACCACAGGGGGCAGTTGAAAAACTGTTTTTT. The whole variable domain, filled in from reference TRBV28 and TRBJ1-4, reads DVKVTQSSRYLVKRTGEKVFLECVQDMDHENMFWYRQDPGLGLRLIYFSYDVKMKEKGDIPEGYSVSREKKERFSLILESASTNQTSMYLCASSSPQGAVEKLFFGSGTQLSVL.